Sequencing of this T cell receptor (beta chain) was carried out in a study of shared clonotypes between healthy human individuals (dated by TCRdb to the early 2020s). Describing the broader study: Three men and a couple of women, aged 18 to 49 years, made up the cohort. For each donor, CD4 naive and CD4 memory were each run on three plates, CD8 naive on two plates, and CD8 memory on one plate. To estimate repertoire size and how much clonotypes are shared between individuals, the study performed deep sequencing of blood TCR repertoires from roughly five healthy adults. Libraries were prepared and TCR repertoires were sequenced by different laboratories using diverse techniques, in order to increase sequencing depth and limit assay-specific biases. Between about 0.94 and 10 billion PBMCs per donor were obtained by leukapheresis. Results and caveats for the whole study, not just this receptor: Roughly 5.2% of naive CD4, roughly 3.5% of naive CD8, roughly 2.4% of memory CD4, and 0.4% of memory CD8 clonotypes were shared across four donors. Sampling was restricted to blood, and TCR repertoires in tissues likely differ from the TCR repertoires found in blood. Compared with non-shared clonotypes, clonotypes shared by all four sorted-subset donors had higher generation probabilities. Incomplete sequencing was indicated by rarefaction of sorted-subset datasets, despite the large sequencing depth. Pairwise subsampling indicated that sequencing depth was expected to affect the degree of clonotype sharing among donors. Naive subsets generally had larger estimated clonotype richness than memory subsets. The genetic and exposure-history diversity represented was limited by the small number of donors.

The donors were healthy, HIV-negative adults who had no recently reported acute infections or vaccinations. Every donor was a Caucasian adult living in Nashville, Tennessee, USA. CD4+ T cells were enriched through magnetic negative selection, after which naive cells were positively selected on CD45RA and the remaining negative fraction served as the memory subset. After blood collection by leukapheresis, PBMCs were isolated using Ficoll-Histopaque density gradient centrifugation and then cryopreserved in the vapor phase of liquid nitrogen. Analytical flow cytometry was used to check the purity and quantity of every magnetically sorted T cell population. From each sorted fraction, genomic DNA was isolated and quantified by UV absorbance on a Nanodrop 2000c. Remarks on this clone: Its antigen is not yet known. Base-call qualities are not available, and no considerably larger clone is one nucleotide away. The sample carries other DNA sequences with the same CDR3.

Using the deep immunoSEQ assay, TCR CDR3 regions were amplified from genomic DNA by multiplex PCR. Extracted genomic DNA from each cell subset was spread evenly across all wells of several immunoSEQ 96-well plates, with each plate serving as a replicate. For sorted subsets, around 200 ng genomic DNA, equal to about 30,000 T cell genomes, was loaded into each replicate PCR. Purified libraries were quantified with a Qubit 3.0 fluorometer, sized on a Bioanalyzer 2100, and re-quantified with the KAPA Library Quantification kit. Each immunoSEQ 96-well plate was sequenced on its own single-read 150-cycle Illumina NextSeq 550 flow cell. The study's processing was this. The immunoSEQ output contained only junctional sequences without quality scores, so filtering could not match that applied to full-length reads. To assign V/J genes and CDR3, sequences were annotated using PyIR, a Python wrapper for IgBLAST v1.9, with IMGT germline references. Reads were removed for weak V/J assignments (E-value above 1e-6), missing CDR3, stop codons, out-of-frame junctions, or ambiguous translated residues. A V3J clonotype was defined by an identical inferred V gene, J gene, and CDR3 amino acid sequence. Percentage overlap between repertoires was calculated by dividing the number of shared unique clonotypes by the size of the smaller repertoire. RTK rarefaction, the Chao1 estimator, and Recon v2.1 estimates of unobserved clonotypes were used to assess repertoire richness. For all TCRbeta clonotypes obtained by the gDNA method from a handful of donors, generation probabilities were computed with OLGA. TCRdb limited this immuneACCESS table to in-frame rearrangements with V and J called. A share of clones is missing; checked studies link under half to unresolved V genes, and the rest is unexplained. The V and J calls and clone size are taken from that table; D and trimming were inferred from the DNA. The sample table records approximately 2.5 million clones; roughly 92% of these occur just once. About 0.13% of the sample belongs to the ten largest clones.

Input material: naive CD4+ T cells sorted from blood. What this sample's cell subset or site label stands for: CD45RA+ positively selected. This receptor was obtained from a man younger than 30 in good health.

The CDR3 region: CASSKTMNTEAFF. The sequenced DNA is TGTGCCAGCAGCAAAACAATGAACACTGAAGCTTTCTTT. Rearrangement joined TRBV6-5 to TRBJ1-1; no D gene call is confident. Counted from cysteine to phenylalanine, this CDR3 has 13 amino acids. Only the CDR3 part of the read is kept: 39 bases, read in frame from the first base. At the junction V is shortened by 6 bases and J by 0 bases, with 8 bases in between. Based on the germline V gene, the CDR1 and CDR2 sequences are MNHEY and SVGAGI.